These T cell receptor beta chains were read from a single sample in a study of blood T cell repertoires in COVID-19. Profiled with immunoSEQ multiplex PCR; TCRdb holds only in-frame clones, not every one. The sample has 30,000 to 35,000 clones, 80% seen once; the top ten hold around a third. Sequenced: peripheral blood. The receptors were gathered from a man older than 75 with acute or convalescent COVID-19. CDR3s include the opening cysteine and the closing phenylalanine or tryptophan. D genes are given only for firm matches. Only some rows state a clone size, as once, few, many or a class for expanded clones.

d_gene: -
j_gene: TRBJ1-4
v_gene: TRBV6-5
abundance: -
len: 14
CDR3aa: CASSYVGANEKLFF
CDR3nt: TGTGCCAGCAGTTACGTAGGGGCTAATGAAAAACTGTTTTTT

d_gene: TRBD2
j_gene: TRBJ2-5
v_gene: TRBV3-1/TRBV3-2
abundance: -
len: 20
CDR3aa: CASSAVLPSGSNDGKETQYF
CDR3nt: TGTGCCAGCAGCGCAGTATTGCCTAGCGGGAGTAACGATGGAAAAGAGACCCAGTACTTC

d_gene: -
j_gene: TRBJ2-5
v_gene: TRBV6-6
abundance: once
len: 15
CDR3aa: CASASLGGHQETQYF
CDR3nt: TGTGCCAGCGCGAGCTTGGGGGGGCACCAAGAGACCCAGTACTTC

d_gene: -
j_gene: TRBJ2-2
v_gene: TRBV30
abundance: -
len: 15
CDR3aa: CAWSVPGADTGELFF
CDR3nt: TGTGCCTGGAGTGTACCAGGGGCAGACACCGGGGAGCTGTTTTTT

d_gene: TRBD1
j_gene: TRBJ1-1
v_gene: TRBV6-6
abundance: -
len: 15
CDR3aa: CASSYRDRGRNEAFF
CDR3nt: TGTGCCAGCAGTTACCGTGACAGGGGGCGGAATGAAGCTTTCTTT

d_gene: TRBD1
j_gene: TRBJ1-2
v_gene: TRBV23-1
abundance: once
len: 14
CDR3aa: CASSSISTGEGYTF
CDR3nt: TGCGCCAGCAGTTCAATCAGCACAGGGGAAGGCTACACCTTC

d_gene: -
j_gene: TRBJ1-1
v_gene: TRBV7-3
abundance: -
len: 14
CDR3aa: CASSLVGGTTEAFF
CDR3nt: TGTGCCAGCAGCTTAGTTGGAGGGACCACTGAAGCTTTCTTT

d_gene: TRBD1
j_gene: TRBJ1-6
v_gene: TRBV2
abundance: -
len: 17
CDR3aa: CASKRYTGGGNNSPLHF
CDR3nt: TGTGCCAGCAAACGCTACACAGGGGGCGGAAATAATTCACCCCTCCACTTT

d_gene: TRBD1
j_gene: TRBJ1-4
v_gene: TRBV6-5
abundance: -
len: 15
CDR3aa: CASSPRTGGIEKLFF
CDR3nt: TGTGCCAGCAGTCCCCGGACAGGGGGAATTGAAAAACTGTTTTTT

d_gene: TRBD2
j_gene: TRBJ2-5
v_gene: TRBV18
abundance: -
len: 14
CDR3aa: CASSPGLAGETQYF
CDR3nt: TGTGCCAGCTCACCTGGACTAGCGGGAGAGACCCAGTACTTC

d_gene: TRBD1
j_gene: TRBJ1-2
v_gene: TRBV7-2
abundance: once
len: 15
CDR3aa: CASSLGRGILRGYTF
CDR3nt: TGTGCCAGCAGCTTAGGCAGGGGGATTTTGAGAGGCTACACCTTC

d_gene: -
j_gene: TRBJ1-2
v_gene: TRBV27
abundance: -
len: 13
CDR3aa: CASSSSRDYGYTF
CDR3nt: TGTGCCAGCAGTTCGTCGAGGGACTATGGCTACACCTTC

d_gene: TRBD1
j_gene: TRBJ2-5
v_gene: TRBV5-8
abundance: -
len: 15
CDR3aa: CASSQTGGHQETQYF
CDR3nt: TGTGCCAGCAGCCAGACAGGGGGTCACCAAGAGACCCAGTACTTC

d_gene: TRBD2
j_gene: TRBJ2-1
v_gene: TRBV7-9
abundance: -
len: 15
CDR3aa: CASSLRTSGSNEQFF
CDR3nt: TGTGCCAGCAGCCTACGGACTAGCGGGAGCAATGAGCAGTTCTTC

d_gene: -
j_gene: TRBJ1-6
v_gene: TRBV4-3
abundance: -
len: 15
CDR3aa: CASSLGGFYNSPLHF
CDR3nt: TGCGCCAGCAGCCTGGGGGGTTTCTATAATTCACCCCTCCACTTT

d_gene: -
j_gene: TRBJ1-5
v_gene: TRBV9
abundance: once
len: 16
CDR3aa: CASSVRTGYSNQPQHF
CDR3nt: TGTGCCAGCAGCGTTCGTACAGGGTATAGCAATCAGCCCCAGCATTTT

d_gene: -
j_gene: TRBJ2-5
v_gene: TRBV7-9
abundance: -
len: 12
CDR3aa: CASSRSYETQYF
CDR3nt: TGTGCCAGCAGCCGGAGCTACGAGACCCAGTACTTC

d_gene: -
j_gene: TRBJ1-4
v_gene: TRBV10-2
abundance: few
len: 13
CDR3aa: CASSERGREKLFF
CDR3nt: TGCGCCAGCAGTGAACGGGGTAGGGAAAAACTGTTTTTT

d_gene: TRBD1
j_gene: TRBJ1-4
v_gene: TRBV7-3
abundance: once
len: 16
CDR3aa: CASSLIPGTAGGKLFF
CDR3nt: TGTGCCAGCAGCTTAATTCCCGGGACAGCGGGGGGAAAACTGTTTTTT

d_gene: TRBD2
j_gene: TRBJ2-1
v_gene: TRBV9
abundance: -
len: 16
CDR3aa: CASSVAPSGREGEQFF
CDR3nt: TGTGCCAGCAGCGTAGCTCCTAGCGGGAGGGAGGGTGAGCAGTTCTTC

d_gene: TRBD1
j_gene: TRBJ1-2
v_gene: TRBV3-1/TRBV3-2
abundance: -
len: 15
CDR3aa: CASSYRDRVNYGYTF
CDR3nt: TGTGCCAGCAGCTACCGGGACAGGGTTAACTATGGCTACACCTTC

d_gene: -
j_gene: TRBJ2-2
v_gene: TRBV7-2
abundance: -
len: 14
CDR3aa: CASSLQVSGGELFF
CDR3nt: TGTGCCAGCAGCTTACAGGTCTCGGGGGGGGAGCTGTTTTTT

d_gene: TRBD2
j_gene: TRBJ2-1
v_gene: TRBV7-2
abundance: -
len: 15
CDR3aa: CASSSTSGRGDEQFF
CDR3nt: TGTGCCAGCAGCTCAACTAGCGGGAGGGGGGATGAGCAGTTCTTC

d_gene: TRBD1
j_gene: TRBJ2-7
v_gene: TRBV15
abundance: -
len: 13
CDR3aa: CATSKRDRDEQYF
CDR3nt: TGTGCCACCAGCAAAAGGGACAGGGACGAGCAGTACTTC

d_gene: TRBD1
j_gene: TRBJ2-3
v_gene: TRBV10-1
abundance: -
len: 16
CDR3aa: CASSVPPDRGRNTQYF
CDR3nt: TGCGCCAGCAGTGTACCTCCGGACAGGGGACGAAATACGCAGTATTTT